The 15 T cell receptor beta chains in this list originate from one sample, sequenced in a study of blood T cell repertoires in COVID-19. Here immunoSEQ multiplex PCR was the method, and the copy in TCRdb shows in-frame clones only, minus some. The repertoire holds around 46,000 clones, with 77% as singletons. The material sequenced was peripheral blood. The receptors come from a human donor with active or convalescent COVID-19. The donor label of this sample is uncertain.

This chain links TRBV18 with TRBJ2-2; D remains ambiguous. Germline loops: CDR1 KGHSH, CDR2 LQKENI. This CDR3 is built from 15 residues. V lost 1 base to trimming and J lost 6 bases, with 12 bases between them. DNA for the CDR3: TGTGCCAGCTCACCACGTGAGGTTGGGTCCGGGGAGCTGTTTTTT. This sequence encodes CASSPREVGSGELFF.

The V call is TRBV5-4, the J call TRBJ2-5; 14 nucleotides line up with TRBD2. This CDR3 is 14 amino acids long. The ends lost 9 bases at V and 7 bases at J; junction bases unmatched: 8. Germline V lookup: CDR1 SGHNT, CDR2 YYREEE (reference sequence). CDR3 coding DNA: TGTGCCACCGGGACTAGCGGGAGTCCAGGGACCCAGTACTTC. Translating gives CATGTSGSPGTQYF.

The V gene is TRBV11-2, the J gene TRBJ1-2, with 10 positions matching TRBD1. Germline V CDR1 and CDR2: SGHAT, FQNNGV. With V trimmed by 5 bases and J by 2 bases, 5 bases remained unmatched. The CDR3 contains 15 residues. For the CDR3, the DNA is TGTGCCAGCAGCCCTAGGACAGGGGGGAACTATGGCTACACCTTC. Residues: CASSPRTGGNYGYTF.

The chain joins TRBV3-1 (or the pseudogene TRBV3-2) to TRBJ1-1, with a tentative D call TRBD1 (6 bases). CDR1 and CDR2 (germline): LGHDT, YNNKEL (reference sequence). V lost 2 bases to trimming and J lost 8 bases, with 9 bases between them. The CDR3 is made up of 12 amino acids. The chain's CDR3 is CASSQTTGEAFF. In nucleotides, the CDR3 is TGTGCCAGCAGCCAAACAACAGGGGAAGCTTTCTTT.

This chain connects TRBV2 to TRBJ1-3; TRBD1 matches 9 bases. V was pared by 6 bases and J by 1 base, with 10 bases of the junction left unmatched. This CDR3 contains 17 residues. Germline V gene sequence: CDR1 SNHLY, CDR2 FYNNEI. The CDR3 region is CASRGDTDRGSGNTIYF. CDR3 sequence (DNA): TGTGCCAGCAGGGGAGATACGGACAGGGGATCTGGAAACACCATATATTTT.

The V call is TRBV29-1, the J call TRBJ1-2; 8 bases line up with TRBD1. Germline-derived CDR1 and CDR2 are SQVTM and ANQGSEA. J gave up 5 bases and V 4 bases, and 3 bases lay outside the gene matches. This CDR3 is built from 12 residues. The CDR3 region has the DNA TGCAGCGTTGGGACAGGGAATTATGGCTACACCTTC. Translated: CSVGTGNYGYTF.

The rearrangement joins TRBV27 to TRBJ2-2, with no clear D. CDR3 length: 15 amino acids. Germline CDR1 and CDR2: MNHEY and SMNVEV (reference sequence). V lost 5 bases and J lost 6, with 16 bases in between. In DNA, the CDR3 is TGTGCCAGCAGTCCCCTACCTACGTCTCCCGGGGAGCTGTTTTTT. Amino acids: CASSPLPTSPGELFF.

By share of the sample, this clone is medium-sized. V and J are TRBV19 and TRBJ1-2; no firm D call. V gave up 5 bases and J gave up 5 bases, with 9 bases separating them. The CDR3 has 12 amino acids. Germline V lookup: CDR1 LNHDA, CDR2 SQIVND (reference sequence). The CDR3 DNA reads TGTGCCAGTAGTTTCTACTCTTATGGCTACACCTTC. Protein product: CASSFYSYGYTF.

CDR3 sequence: CASSPVAGSETQYF. The CDR3 DNA follows: TGTGCCAGCTCACCCGTAGCGGGATCGGAGACCCAGTACTTC. The V and J genes are TRBV18 and TRBJ2-5; 8 bases map to TRBD2. The CDR3 spans 14 residues. CDR1 is KGHSH, CDR2 LQKENI, per germline. The V segment lost 3 bases and the J segment 5 bases; nucleotides outside the gene matches: 5.

The chain couples TRBV28 to TRBJ1-1; the match to TRBD1 covers 7 bases. Trimming at V came to 5 bases and at J to 4 bases, leaving 10 bases not matched to a gene. From germline, CDR1 is MDHEN and CDR2 SYDVKM. This CDR3 region has 15 residues. In DNA, the CDR3 is TGTGCCAGCAGTCCCCCCCCCGACAGGGTCACTGAAGCTTTCTTT. The encoded protein is CASSPPPDRVTEAFF.

The chain employs TRBV9 and TRBJ2-3; 9 bases match TRBD1. The CDR3 has 18 amino acids. Looked up from germline, CDR1 is SGDLS and CDR2 is YYNGEE. The V and J ends lost 0 bases and 5 bases, in that order; junction bases with no gene match: 13. CDR3 DNA sequence: TGTGCCAGCAGCGTAGGGAGAAGACCGGGACAGGGTATAGATACGCAGTATTTT. It codes for CASSVGRRPGQGIDTQYF.

The rearrangement uses TRBV6-5 and TRBJ2-7, with 10 bases that match TRBD2. The junction had 5 bases not matched to a gene; V was cut back by 6 bases and J by 0 bases. The germline V gene encodes CDR1 MNHEY and CDR2 SVGAGI. The CDR3 consists of 15 residues. In nucleotides, the CDR3 is TGTGCCAGCAGAGGTGGGACTAGCGACTCCTACGAGCAGTACTTC. Protein: CASRGGTSDSYEQYF.

The chain links TRBV6-5 to TRBJ2-7; 7 bases agree with TRBD2. The junction had 12 bases not matched to a gene; V was cut back by 7 bases and J by 3 bases. The CDR3 covers 15 residues. Germline V CDR1 and CDR2: MNHEY, SVGAGI. The chain's CDR3 is CASTQGEGKSYEQYF. CDR3 sequence (DNA): TGTGCCAGCACCCAAGGGGAGGGGAAGAGCTACGAGCAGTACTTC.

J is TRBJ1-5 and V is TRBV19, with 8 bases aligning to TRBD1. The length of the CDR3 is 19 residues. From germline, CDR1 is LNHDA and CDR2 SQIVND (reference sequence). V lost 3 bases to trimming and J lost 3 bases; unmatched junction nucleotides: 16. The CDR3 loop is CASSIPDRESTGLNQPQHF. The CDR3, as DNA: TGTGCCAGTAGTATCCCGGACAGGGAGTCCACAGGCCTCAATCAGCCCCAGCATTTT.

This chain connects TRBV9 to TRBJ1-2, with 11 bases fitting TRBD1. The CDR3 contains 15 residues. The ends lost 0 bases at V and 8 bases at J; junction bases unmatched: 6. The germline CDR1 and CDR2 sequences are SGDLS and YYNGEE. The CDR3 coding sequence is TGTGCCAGCAGCGTAGTGGACAGGGGGCTGTTGGGCTACACCTTC. It encodes CASSVVDRGLLGYTF. The variable domain in full, with the rest retrieved from reference TRBV9 and TRBJ1-2, is DSGVTQTPKHLITATGQRVTLRCSPRSGDLSVYWYQQSLDQGLQFLIQYYNGEERAKGNILERFSAQQFPDLHSELNLSSLELGDSALYFCASSVVDRGLLGYTFGSGTRLTVV.